This T cell receptor (beta chain) was recorded in a study of blood T cell repertoires in COVID-19. Study-wide context: From T cells, B-cell-depleted T cells, or PBMCs came the material, which was cDNA or gDNA.

Per the study methods: Amplification of reference gene primers was used by the study to estimate nucleated cell counts. Sequencing was performed with immunoSEQ multiplex PCR; in TCRdb, only in-frame clones are kept and a portion is missing. V, J and clone size are those of that table, while D and trimming were read from the DNA. The sample has 60,000 or so clones; about four fifths are singletons. Germline V lookup: CDR1 SGDLS, CDR2 YYNGEE. The CDR3 is made up of 12 amino acids. Trimming shortened V by 10 bases and J by 6 bases, and 16 bases separated the two germline ends. The chain couples TRBV9 to TRBJ2-5; no firm D call. The clonotype originates from a human donor in a cohort sampled during active COVID-19. Material: peripheral blood. The CDR3 sequence: CAPLSGEKTQYF. The CDR3 DNA is TGTGCCCCTCTTTCGGGTGAAAAGACCCAGTACTTC.